A single sample gave rise to the 8 T cell receptor beta chains below, sequenced in a study of blood T cells in healthy people across ages (dated by TCRdb to the mid-2010s). The library was built by means of 5' RACE. Sequencing instrument: Illumina HiSeq 2500. The second PCR ran for about 7 to 11 cycles and used a J-beta primer mix along with a sample-barcoded 5' primer. Using fastp trimming at Q25 and MiXCR clonotype assembly, TCRdb reanalyzed the public sequencing data and kept in-frame beta chains. Here each entry gathers all rows of one CDR3 protein and keeps the most common genes and DNA. Present in this sample are hundreds of thousands of distinct CDR3 sequences, more than 25% of which were seen just once. The top ten clonotypes cover roughly 17% of the sample. The specimen sequenced was blood. The receptors come from a woman of 80 years or more in good health.

This clonotype has ten or more counts. CDR3 sequence reads: CASSTRTGQETQYF. The CDR3 DNA is TGTGCCAGCAGCACCCGGACAGGGCAAGAGACCCAGTACTTC. V and J are TRBV21-1 and TRBJ2-5; the DNA was not used to check the table's D call, TRBD1. TRBV21-1 is given as a pseudogene. The CDR3 loop spans 14 amino acids.

The genes are TRBV7-9 and TRBJ1-4; D may be TRBD1 (6 bases). This CDR3 is 16 amino acids long. Germline-derived CDR1 and CDR2 are SEHNR and FQNEAQ (reference sequence). V was shortened by 5 bases and J by 5 bases, with 18 bases between the two germline ends. The CDR3 loop is CASSLGGRGINEKLFF. The CDR3 DNA reads TGTGCCAGCAGCCTAGGGGGACGGGGGATAAATGAAAAACTGTTTTTT.

The table lists this clonotype with many counts. This chain uses TRBV6-1 with TRBJ2-1, with TRBD2 identical over 9 bases. The CDR3 covers 15 residues. Germline loops: CDR1 MNHNS, CDR2 SASEGT. The trim removed 5 bases at V and 5 bases at J, leaving 7 bases unmatched. The CDR3 nucleotides are TGTGCCAGCAGTCTGCATAGCGGGGGCAACAATGAGCAGTTCTTC. This encodes CASSLHSGGNNEQFF.

The chain joins TRBV20-1 to TRBJ1-2, with D unresolved. Trimming removed 4 bases from V and 4 bases from J, with 4 bases in between. The CDR3 length is 10 residues. In germline, CDR1 is DFQATT, CDR2 SNEGSKA (reference sequence). The CDR3 nucleotides are TGCAGTGCTAAGGCCTATGGCTACACCTTC. This sequence encodes CSAKAYGYTF.

This clonotype was detected only once. This chain links TRBV20-1 with TRBJ1-2; 9 bases are shared with TRBD1. The CDR3 runs to 11 residues. J gave up 6 bases and V 5 bases, and 1 base lay outside the gene matches. Germline V gene sequence: CDR1 DFQATT, CDR2 SNEGSKA (reference sequence). CDR3 DNA: TGCAGTGCTTGGGACAGGGATGGCTACACCTTC. Protein product: CSAWDRDGYTF.

This clonotype was seen at least ten times. The V gene is TRBV7-2, the J gene TRBJ2-7; maybe TRBD1 (7 bases). Trimming took 5 bases from V and 7 from J, leaving 18 bases between them. The germline V gene encodes CDR1 SGHTA and CDR2 FQGNSA. The CDR3 contains 14 residues. Written as DNA, the CDR3 is TGTGCCAGCAGCAATCGACAGGGACGGGGGGAGCAGTACTTC. Amino acids: CASSNRQGRGEQYF.

This clonotype was recorded a few times. The V gene is TRBV6-2 or TRBV6-3, the J gene TRBJ1-2; D remains unclear. Deletions cut 5 bases from V and 6 bases from J, with 19 bases between. Per germline, CDR1 MNHEY and CDR2 SVGEGT. This CDR3 is built from 15 residues. CDR3 protein: CASSPFQRPGNGYTF. Here the CDR3 DNA reads TGTGCCAGCAGTCCGTTTCAAAGACCGGGTAATGGCTACACCTTC.

J is TRBJ2-1 and V is TRBV7-2; 7 bases match TRBD2. In germline, CDR1 is SGHTA, CDR2 FQGNSA. The CDR3 consists of 16 residues. After removal of 6 bases from V and 4 bases from J, the junction contained 12 bases not matched to a gene. CDR3 DNA sequence: TGTGCCAGCAGTTCCCCGGGACTACCGATTTACAATGAGCAGTTCTTC. This codes for CASSSPGLPIYNEQFF.